A single sample is the source of the 30 T cell receptor beta chains below, sequenced in a study of human T cells and chemical hapten exposure. TCRdb ran MiXCR on the RACE reads and lists one entry per CDR3 protein. The sample records some 400,000 distinct CDR3 sequences, roughly 4.8% being singletons. As to time point: patch test 1, 2 weeks after DPC sensitization. Treatment given: therapeutic diphenylcyclopropenone sensitization with weekly scalp DPC. The material sequenced was whole blood, taken in connection with sensitization to the hapten diphenylcyclopropenone (DPC). These receptors originate from a woman aged 45-60 years with alopecia areata. Some clones in this sample may be carry-over from other donors' samples.

This clonotype was detected a few times. The V call is TRBV5-6, the J call TRBJ2-7, with D tentatively TRBD2 (5 bases). The V and J ends lost 3 bases and 9 bases respectively, with 13 bases between them. The CDR3 extends over 12 amino acids. Germline V lookup: CDR1 SGHDT, CDR2 YYEEEE. The CDR3 here is CASSSSLRVQYF. CDR3 in DNA: TGTGCCAGCAGCTCTAGCCTACGAGTGCAGTACTTC.

This clonotype was counted at least ten times. V is TRBV3-1 and J is TRBJ2-1, with D maybe TRBD2 (7 bases). The CDR3 sequence is 16 residues long. Germline loops: CDR1 LGHDT, CDR2 YNNKEL (reference sequence). V shed 1 base and J shed 5 bases, with 15 bases lying between them. The CDR3 nucleotides read TGTGCCAGCAGCCAAGCGGGGGGCAAGGAGCACAATGAGCAGTTCTTC. It codes for CASSQAGGKEHNEQFF.

The J gene is TRBJ1-6, the V gene TRBV7-2, with D maybe TRBD1 (5 bases). V lost 7 bases and J lost 9, with 16 bases in between. Germline CDR1 SGHTA, CDR2 FQGNSA. The CDR3 is 14 residues long. Here the CDR3 DNA reads TGTGCCAGCACCCTGGGGGTATTCGGTTCACCCCTCCACTTT. Protein product: CASTLGVFGSPLHF.

The chain combines TRBV7-2 with TRBJ2-5; D is unresolved. Germline V gene sequence: CDR1 SGHTA, CDR2 FQGNSA. V was cut by 5 bases and J by 4 bases, with 14 bases left in between. This CDR3 is 14 amino acids long. The DNA for the CDR3 is TGTGCCAGCAGCCTTGACCCAAGAGGAGAGACCCAGTACTTC. Amino acid sequence: CASSLDPRGETQYF. The complete variable domain, with remaining parts taken from reference TRBV7-2 and TRBJ2-5, reads GAGVSQSPSNKVTEKGKDVELRCDPISGHTALYWYRQSLGQGLEFLIYFQGNSAPDKSGLPSDRFSAERTGGSVSTLTIQRTQQEDSAVYLCASSLDPRGETQYFGPGTRLLVL.

This clonotype was detected ten times or more. This rearrangement joins TRBV24-1 to TRBJ2-3; D unclear. The germline V and J ends were trimmed by 1 base and 4 bases, with 2 bases remaining between them. CDR1 is KGHDR, CDR2 SFDVKD, per germline. The CDR3 is made up of 12 amino acids. Here the CDR3 DNA reads TGTGCCACCAGTGATTTCTCAGATACGCAGTATTTT. Its protein is CATSDFSDTQYF.

This clonotype was seen at least ten times. The chain joins TRBV3-1 to TRBJ2-7, with D perhaps matching TRBD1 (5 bases). The V end was cut by 0 bases, the J end by 9 bases, with 12 bases between. The V gene's germline CDR1 is LGHDT and CDR2 YNNKEL (reference sequence). There are 13 residues in the CDR3. For the CDR3, the DNA is TGTGCCAGCAGCCAAGAAGGGGTCAAAGTGCAGTACTTC. Amino acid sequence: CASSQEGVKVQYF.

This clonotype has at least ten counts. The chain uses TRBV6-6 and TRBJ2-7; 8 nucleotides agree with TRBD2. V trimming: 6 bases; J trimming: 6 bases; junction bases outside the gene matches: 7. There are 13 residues in the CDR3. Germline CDR1 and CDR2: MNHNY and SVGAGI (reference sequence). In DNA form, the CDR3 reads TGTGCCAGCAGGGGAGTAGCGGGGACCGAGCAGTACTTC. Amino acid sequence: CASRGVAGTEQYF.

This clonotype was seen many times. The V call is TRBV6-5, the J call TRBJ2-2, with 11 bases fitting TRBD2. The CDR3 spans 15 residues. Germline assignment: CDR1 MNHEY and CDR2 SVGAGI. Trimming at V came to 6 bases and at J to 4 bases, leaving 4 bases not matched to a gene. The CDR3 loop is CASSRLAGFTGELFF. For the CDR3, the DNA is TGTGCCAGCAGCCGACTAGCGGGGTTCACCGGGGAGCTGTTTTTT.

This clonotype was counted many times. This chain joins TRBV7-6 and TRBJ2-7, with a tentative D call TRBD2 (6 bases). The germline V gene has CDR1 SGHVS and CDR2 FNYEAQ. CDR3 length equals 14 residues. V lost 1 base to trimming and J lost 7 bases, with 14 bases between them. CDR3 loop: CASSLGTGVGEQYF. CDR3 in DNA: TGTGCCAGCAGCTTAGGGACGGGAGTAGGTGAGCAGTACTTC. Combining the CDR3 with reference TRBV7-6 and TRBJ2-7 gives the whole variable domain GAGVSQSPRYKVTKRGQDVALRCDPISGHVSLYWYRQALGQGPEFLTYFNYEAQQDKSGLPNDRFSAERPEGSISTLTIQRTEQRDSAMYRCASSLGTGVGEQYFGPGTRLTVT.

This clonotype was observed many times. This sequence joins TRBV12-3 or TRBV12-4 and TRBJ1-6; D unresolved. The ends were cut back, 2 bases at V and 10 bases at J, with 15 bases in the middle. This CDR3 has 15 residues. CDR3 sequence: CASSLKTSLGSPLHF. The CDR3 DNA reads as TGTGCCAGCAGTTTAAAAACATCGCTAGGCTCACCCCTCCACTTT.

This clonotype was counted between two and nine times. The chain has TRBV7-8 and TRBJ2-2; D might be TRBD1 (6 bases). CDR1 is SGHVS, CDR2 FQNEAQ, per germline. V was shortened by 4 bases and J by 8 bases, with 17 bases between the two germline ends. There are 15 residues in the CDR3. The CDR3 DNA follows: TGTGCCAGCAGCTCCCGGACAGTCCCGGTAGGGGAGCTGTTTTTT. Protein sequence: CASSSRTVPVGELFF. The whole variable domain, remainder taken from reference TRBV7-8 and TRBJ2-2, is GAGVSQSPRYKVAKRGQDVALRCDPISGHVSLFWYQQALGQGPEFLTYFQNEAQLDKSGLPSDRFFAERPEGSVSTLKIQRTQQEDSAVYLCASSSRTVPVGELFFGEGSRLTVL.

The chain links TRBV3-1 to TRBJ1-4, with D hard to call. Germline assignment: CDR1 LGHDT and CDR2 YNNKEL (reference sequence). Deletions cut 0 bases from V and 0 bases from J, with 11 bases between. The CDR3 is made up of 17 amino acids. Here the CDR3 reads CASSQEGRRATNEKLFF. In nucleotides, the CDR3 is TGTGCCAGCAGCCAAGAAGGACGGCGAGCAACTAATGAAAAACTGTTTTTT.

This clonotype appeared many times. DNA for the CDR3: TGTGCCAGCAGCCCTCTGACAGCCTCCTACAATGAGCAGTTCTTC. It is translated as CASSPLTASYNEQFF. The chain links TRBV3-1 to TRBJ2-1, with D possibly matching TRBD1 (5 bases). V lost 4 bases, J lost 0 bases, and 10 bases lay in between. This CDR3 has 15 amino acids. The germline CDR1 and CDR2 sequences are LGHDT and YNNKEL (reference sequence).

This clonotype was observed at least ten times. The V gene is TRBV6-2 or TRBV6-3, the J gene TRBJ2-7; 11 bases fit TRBD1. Germline V CDR1 and CDR2: MNHEY, SVGEGT. V dropped 8 bases and J dropped 6; count of bases not matched to a gene: 12. This CDR3 has 15 residues. The CDR3 DNA reads TGTGCCAGCCTCAACCCCGGGACAGGGGGAGTCGAGCAGTACTTC. Protein sequence: CASLNPGTGGVEQYF.

This rearrangement joins TRBV5-1 to TRBJ1-4; TRBD1 matches at 7 bases. Germline-derived CDR1 and CDR2 are SGHRS and YFSETQ. The CDR3 spans 15 residues. With 0 bases clipped from V and 3 bases from J, the junction kept 2 bases outside the gene matches. CDR3 residues: CASSLVGTANEKLFF. The CDR3 nucleotides read TGCGCCAGCAGCTTGGTAGGGACAGCTAATGAAAAACTGTTTTTT.

This clonotype was seen many times. The chain couples TRBV5-1 to TRBJ1-1; D gene unclear. Per germline, CDR1 SGHRS and CDR2 YFSETQ. The V gene lost 0 bases and the J gene lost 4 bases, with 13 bases spanning the gap. The CDR3 consists of 15 residues. The CDR3 region is CASSLDVLLGTEAFF. For the CDR3, the DNA is TGCGCCAGCAGCTTGGATGTTCTCCTGGGCACTGAAGCTTTCTTT.

This clonotype was counted many times. V and J are TRBV6-5 and TRBJ1-5, with TRBD1 matching 7 bases. Trimming cost V 2 bases and J 6 bases; bases outside gene matches: 7. The CDR3 totals 15 residues. Germline V CDR1 and CDR2: MNHEY, SVGAGI. The CDR3 DNA is TGTGCCAGCAGTTACAAAAAGGGGGCGGGTCAGCCCCAGCATTTT. Its protein product is CASSYKKGAGQPQHF.

This clonotype was detected only a few times. CDR3 DNA: TGTGCCAGCAGTGCGCAGCAGAGCAATCAGCCCCAGCATTTT. This translates into CASSAQQSNQPQHF. This rearrangement joins TRBV12-3 or TRBV12-4 to TRBJ1-5; D is unclear. The V end lost 5 bases, the J end lost 1 base, and 9 bases lay between the germline ends. The length of the CDR3 is 14 residues.

This clonotype showed up many times. The rearrangement links TRBV10-3 to TRBJ1-6, with D unclear. The germline CDR1 and CDR2 sequences are ENHRY and SYGVKD. The CDR3 is 12 amino acids. Trimming cost V 2 bases and J 15 bases, with 11 bases left between them. The CDR3 here is CAISEPRLGLHF. The CDR3 DNA sequence: TGTGCCATCAGTGAGCCAAGACTTGGCCTCCACTTT.

Only a few counts were recorded for this clonotype. The CDR3 loop reads CATTDSQNQPQHF. Here the CDR3 DNA reads TGTGCCACCACGGACAGCCAAAATCAGCCCCAGCATTTT. The J gene is TRBJ1-5, the V gene TRBV15; D is perhaps TRBD1 (6 bases). Germline V CDR1 and CDR2: LNHNV, YYDKDF (reference sequence). Trimming left V 7 bases short and J 4 bases short, with 11 bases between. The CDR3 contains 13 residues.

This clonotype showed up just a few times. The CDR3 DNA reads as TGTGCCAGCAGCCAAGATAAGTTTGCGACGAGCTCCTACAATGAGCAGTTCTTC. Translated, it gives CASSQDKFATSSYNEQFF. The chain carries TRBV3-1 and TRBJ2-1; D is uncertain. V shed 0 bases and J shed 0 bases, with 15 bases lying between them. CDR3 length: 18 residues. Germline V gene data show CDR1 as LGHDT and CDR2 as YNNKEL (reference sequence).

This clonotype was picked up many times. CDR3 region: CSAPDVRVGHGYTF. CDR3 nucleotide sequence: TGCAGTGCCCCGGACGTCAGGGTGGGGCATGGCTACACCTTC. The rearrangement links TRBV20-1 to TRBJ1-2; tentatively, D is TRBD1 (5 bases). Germline V gene sequence: CDR1 DFQATT, CDR2 SNEGSKA (reference sequence). The CDR3 runs to 14 residues. V lost 6 bases and J 6 bases, leaving 20 bases between the germline ends.

This clonotype was seen a few times. The rearrangement uses TRBV20-1 and TRBJ2-5; the D gene is possibly TRBD1 (5 bases). Trimming stripped 6 bases from V and 1 base from J, with 9 bases between. Germline V gives CDR1 DFQATT, CDR2 SNEGSKA (reference sequence). This CDR3 spans 12 amino acids. CDR3 sequence (DNA): TGCAGTGCCCCGCAGGGCCAAGAGACCCAGTACTTC. Amino acids: CSAPQGQETQYF.

This clonotype has at least ten counts. This chain connects TRBV7-9 to TRBJ2-1; no definite D call. The V gene lost 0 bases and the J gene lost 4 bases, with 10 bases spanning the gap. The CDR3 loop spans 15 amino acids. From germline, CDR1 is SEHNR and CDR2 FQNEAQ (reference sequence). CDR3 bases: TGTGCCAGCAGCTTAGCGACTCATCCATACAATGAGCAGTTCTTC. Amino acid sequence: CASSLATHPYNEQFF.

This clonotype was detected ten times or more. The chain joins TRBV12-3 or TRBV12-4 to TRBJ2-3, with D perhaps assigned TRBD1 or TRBD2 (6 bases each). Trimming took 3 bases from V and 5 from J, leaving 12 bases between them. The length of the CDR3 is 14 residues. CDR3 bases: TGTGCCAGCAGTTTTGGGGGGCCAGAAGATACGCAGTATTTT. Its translation is CASSFGGPEDTQYF.

The chain uses TRBV7-9 and TRBJ2-5; no firm D call. CDR1 is SEHNR, CDR2 FQNEAQ, per germline (reference sequence). Trimming took off 0 bases at V and 4 bases at J, with 9 bases between the two ends. The CDR3 sequence is 14 residues long. CDR3 sequence reads: CASSLAASGETQYF. The DNA of the CDR3 is TGTGCCAGCAGCTTAGCAGCCTCCGGAGAGACCCAGTACTTC.

This clonotype was picked up a small number of times. The chain's CDR3 is CASSPRSPGNGELFF. The CDR3 DNA follows: TGCGCCAGCAGCCCCCGGAGCCCTGGGAACGGGGAGCTGTTTTTT. The rearrangement links TRBV5-1 to TRBJ2-2; D gene ambiguous. V gave up 4 bases and J gave up 7 bases, with 17 bases separating them. The length of the CDR3 is 15 residues. The V gene's germline CDR1 is SGHRS and CDR2 YFSETQ.

This clonotype has at least ten counts. The chain joins TRBV7-2 to TRBJ1-1; no clear D. Germline CDR1 is SGHTA and CDR2 is FQGNSA. The V end was cut by 7 bases, the J end by 2 bases, with 11 bases between. The CDR3 is made up of 13 amino acids. As DNA, the CDR3 is TGTGCCAGCACCTCTAAGCGAAACACTGAAGCTTTCTTT. This codes for CASTSKRNTEAFF. Drawing the rest from reference TRBV7-2 and TRBJ1-1, the complete variable domain is GAGVSQSPSNKVTEKGKDVELRCDPISGHTALYWYRQSLGQGLEFLIYFQGNSAPDKSGLPSDRFSAERTGGSVSTLTIQRTQQEDSAVYLCASTSKRNTEAFFGQGTRLTVV.

This clonotype was recorded at least ten times. The rearrangement joins TRBV12-3 or TRBV12-4 to TRBJ2-7; 8 bases match TRBD1. Trimming at V came to 3 bases and at J to 3 bases, leaving 4 bases not matched to a gene. This CDR3 is built from 14 residues. The CDR3 DNA reads as TGTGCCAGCAGTTTCCAGGGGGCGGGCTACGAGCAGTACTTC. As protein: CASSFQGAGYEQYF.

The rearrangement joins TRBV12-3 or TRBV12-4 to TRBJ1-1; TRBD1 matches at 8 bases. The V gene end was trimmed by 6 bases and the J gene end by 7 bases; junction bases not matched to a gene: 4. CDR3 length: 12 amino acids. The CDR3 reads CASRWDRFEAFF. CDR3 coding DNA: TGTGCCAGCAGATGGGACAGGTTTGAAGCTTTCTTT.